This T cell receptor beta chain originates from a study of cytomegalovirus exposure and HLA in healthy donors. Sequenced by immunoSEQ multiplex PCR; TCRdb stores in-frame clones only, minus some. The sample includes over 100,000 clones, approximately 89% of them seen just once. On this clone: Its target is unknown.

The V gene's germline CDR1 is MNHEY and CDR2 SVGAGI. The CDR3 consists of 15 residues. The V gene lost 6 bases and the J gene lost 4 bases, with 16 bases spanning the gap. General study findings and limits: Diagnosis of cytomegalovirus status made by the classifier reportedly showed high specificity and sensitivity. Among TCR beta chains, those listed as cytomegalovirus-associated numbered 164. Researchers reported that a few CMV-associated chains were confirmed in vitro as CMV antigen-specific.

Donors were drawn from the approximately 120-subject validation cohort, separate from the 666-subject first cohort. The chain links TRBV6-5 to TRBJ2-1; weak D call: TRBD1 (7 bases). Sequencing was carried out using PBMCs. The source of this sequence is a young woman in good health and CMV-seronegative. The chain's CDR3 is CASSPSGGTYNEQFF. The CDR3 region has the DNA TGTGCCAGCAGCCCCTCAGGGGGGACATACAATGAGCAGTTCTTC.